This passage covers 20 T cell receptor beta chains from one sample sequenced in a study of regulatory T cells in long-lasting Graves disease. Time point specified: newly diagnosed GD, antithyroid drugs for less than 3 months. The TCR library was made from RNA that had been extracted from PBMCs in TRIzol. Arm-PCR of CDR3 regions and iRepertoire HTBI primers were used to build TCR beta libraries. TCRdb itself ran the multiplex PCR reads through MiXCR, one entry per CDR3 protein. The sample holds roughly 360,000 distinct CDR3 sequences, roughly 10% seen once. The same sample was also used in a study of T cells in Graves' hyperthyroidism and ophthalmopathy.

The sequencing here drew on peripheral blood mononuclear cells (PBMCs), taken at new diagnosis, from a patient treated with antithyroid drugs. The receptors here all came from a woman aged 18-29 years with Graves disease.

The chain combines TRBV7-8 with TRBJ2-7; tentative D call: TRBD1 (6 bases). CDR1 is SGHVS and CDR2 is FQNEAQ in the germline V gene. V lost 1 base and J lost 7, with 20 bases in between. This CDR3 contains 16 residues. CDR3 bases: TGTGCCAGCAGCTTAGTCGGACAGCACACCCTGGGGGAGCAGTACTTC. It encodes CASSLVGQHTLGEQYF.

The rearrangement joins TRBV20-1 to TRBJ2-3, with D perhaps matching TRBD2 (6 bases). CDR1 is DFQATT, CDR2 SNEGSKA, per germline (reference sequence). Trimming shortened V by 3 bases and J by 2 bases, and 21 bases separated the two germline ends. The CDR3 is 17 residues long. The CDR3 protein is CSASRPGVVEATDTQYF. The DNA for the CDR3 is TGCAGTGCTAGTCGTCCGGGGGTTGTGGAGGCCACAGATACGCAGTATTTT.

The CDR3 DNA reads TGTGCCAGCTCACTAACGACAGGGTCGAAGAATGAGCAGTTCTTC. Protein: CASSLTTGSKNEQFF. V usage is TRBV18 and J usage is TRBJ2-1, with 7 bases aligning to TRBD1. The CDR3 is made up of 15 amino acids. In germline, CDR1 is KGHSH, CDR2 LQKENI. The junction had 10 bases not matched to a gene; V was cut back by 4 bases and J by 7 bases.

In this sample, this clonotype turned up many times. This chain connects TRBV20-1 to TRBJ2-1, with a tentative D call TRBD2 (6 bases). Germline CDR1 and CDR2: DFQATT and SNEGSKA (reference sequence). CDR3 length: 14 amino acids. The V gene lost 3 bases and the J gene lost 0 bases, with 9 bases spanning the gap. Written as DNA, the CDR3 is TGCAGTGCTAGTCTGGGGGGCTCCTACAATGAGCAGTTCTTC. Its protein is CSASLGGSYNEQFF.

The V gene is TRBV12-3 or TRBV12-4, the J gene TRBJ1-1; a possible D gene is TRBD1 (5 bases). V was shortened by 5 bases and J by 1 base, with 17 bases between the two germline ends. The CDR3 covers 16 residues. CDR3 protein: CASSPETDISNTEAFF. CDR3 coding DNA: TGTGCCAGCAGTCCCGAGACAGACATATCGAACACTGAAGCTTTCTTT.

This clonotype was detected many times. The V and J genes are TRBV28 and TRBJ2-5; D unresolved. This CDR3 comprises 14 residues. Trimming removed 7 bases at V and 4 bases at J, with 16 bases between. CDR1 is MDHEN, CDR2 SYDVKM, per germline. The CDR3 loop is CASKVPGVRETQYF. The CDR3 DNA follows: TGTGCCAGCAAGGTACCGGGCGTAAGAGAGACCCAGTACTTC.

This clonotype has only a few counts. The chain carries TRBV7-9 and TRBJ2-3, with 9 bases that match TRBD2. V dropped 3 bases and J dropped 4; count of bases not matched to a gene: 5. The germline gives CDR1 SEHNR, CDR2 FQNEAQ (reference sequence). This CDR3 spans 15 amino acids. This chain's CDR3 is CASSFFLAGPDTQYF. Here the CDR3 DNA reads TGTGCCAGCAGCTTTTTTCTAGCGGGACCAGATACGCAGTATTTT. The variable domain in full, completed from reference TRBV7-9 and TRBJ2-3, reads DTGVSQNPRHKITKRGQNVTFRCDPISEHNRLYWYRQTLGQGPEFLTYFQNEAQLEKSRLLSDRFSAERPKGSFSTLEIQRTEQGDSAMYLCASSFFLAGPDTQYFGPGTRLTVL.

This clonotype has ten or more counts. V usage is TRBV20-1 and J usage is TRBJ2-7; 8 bases are a match to TRBD2. The germline V gene encodes CDR1 DFQATT and CDR2 SNEGSKA (reference sequence). The CDR3 sequence is 16 residues long. Germline trimming cut 1 base from V and 7 bases from J; bases unmatched to any gene: 15. This CDR3 reads CSARGHPAGVAWEQYF. CDR3 bases: TGCAGTGCTAGAGGACATCCAGCGGGAGTGGCCTGGGAGCAGTACTTC.

In the case of this clonotype: This could be a read error, since a much larger clone is one nucleotide away. The V and J genes are TRBV6-2 or TRBV6-3 and TRBJ2-5; tentative D call: TRBD1 (6 bases). The CDR3 loop spans 11 amino acids. Germline-derived CDR1 and CDR2 are MNHEY and SVGEGT. The CDR3 nucleotides read TGTGCCAGCAGTTACCGACAGGAAGAGCACTTC. It specifies CASSYRQEEHF.

This clonotype was observed many times. The chain carries TRBV7-3 and TRBJ2-5; perhaps TRBD1 as D (5 bases). Germline CDR1 is SGHTA and CDR2 is FQGTGA. The CDR3 totals 16 residues. V was shortened by 0 bases and J by 2 bases, with 13 bases between the two germline ends. The CDR3 sequence: CASSLTAGMGQETQYF. The CDR3 nucleotides read TGTGCCAGCAGCTTAACGGCAGGGATGGGGCAAGAGACCCAGTACTTC. Full variable domain (remainder filled in from reference TRBV7-3 and TRBJ2-5): GAGVSQTPSNKVTEKGKYVELRCDPISGHTALYWYRQSLGQGPEFLIYFQGTGAADDSGLPNDRFFAVRPEGSVSTLKIQRTERGDSAVYLCASSLTAGMGQETQYFGPGTRLLVL.

This clonotype turned up a few times. V and J are TRBV3-1 and TRBJ2-2, with 13 bases fitting TRBD2. The J segment lost 4 bases and the V segment lost 5 bases, leaving 4 bases of the junction unmatched. This CDR3 is built from 16 residues. Germline assignment: CDR1 LGHDT and CDR2 YNNKEL (reference sequence). CDR3: CASSTRTSGSTGELFF. CDR3 nucleotides: TGTGCCAGCAGCACCCGGACTAGCGGGAGCACCGGGGAGCTGTTTTTT.

This clonotype was counted a few times. V and J are TRBV6-2 or TRBV6-3 and TRBJ2-1; D ambiguous. From germline, CDR1 is MNHEY and CDR2 SVGEGT. The CDR3 sequence is 13 residues long. Trimming removed 3 bases at V and 4 bases at J, with 7 bases between. In DNA form, the CDR3 reads TGTGCCAGCAGTTATGCGGATTACAATGAGCAGTTCTTC. Translating it yields CASSYADYNEQFF.

The CDR3 DNA sequence: TGTGCCAGCAGCCAAGCGCGAGGCGGGACGGGCTCCTACGAGCAGTACTTC. Residues: CASSQARGGTGSYEQYF. The chain combines TRBV4-2 with TRBJ2-7, with D possibly matching TRBD2 (6 bases). The CDR3 sequence is 17 residues long. The germline V and J ends were trimmed by 1 base and 0 bases, with 16 bases remaining between them. Germline V gives CDR1 LGHNA, CDR2 YNFKEQ.

This chain uses TRBV20-1 with TRBJ1-4, with D possibly matching TRBD1 (5 bases). The CDR3 has 14 amino acids. Germline CDR1 is DFQATT and CDR2 is SNEGSKA (reference sequence). V was shortened by 2 bases and J by 4 bases, with 11 bases between the two germline ends. CDR3 in amino acids: CSARHRQVNEKLFF. CDR3 nucleotides: TGCAGTGCTAGACACAGGCAGGTTAATGAAAAACTGTTTTTT.

The chain carries TRBV20-1 and TRBJ1-2; D call uncertain. Trimming took off 5 bases at V and 6 bases at J, with 16 bases between the two ends. CDR3 size: 13 residues. The germline CDR1 and CDR2 sequences are DFQATT and SNEGSKA (reference sequence). In DNA form, the CDR3 reads TGCAGTGCTGTGCCCGGTGGCCCCCATGGCTACACCTTC. It is translated as CSAVPGGPHGYTF.

The chain uses TRBV3-1 and TRBJ2-1; 15 nucleotides agree with TRBD2. This CDR3 has 18 amino acids. The V gene end was trimmed by 3 bases and the J gene end by 7 bases; junction bases not matched to a gene: 10. Germline V gene lookup returns CDR1 LGHDT and CDR2 YNNKEL (reference sequence). The CDR3 DNA sequence: TGTGCCAGCAGCCAGATTTATAGGACTAGCGGGAGGGCGAATGAGCAGTTCTTC. It is translated as CASSQIYRTSGRANEQFF.

This clonotype was seen at least ten times. J is TRBJ2-1 and V is TRBV7-8; 8 nucleotides align to TRBD2. The junction had 7 bases not matched to a gene; V was cut back by 5 bases and J by 4 bases. CDR1 SGHVS and CDR2 FQNEAQ come from the germline V gene. This CDR3 region has 15 residues. CDR3 sequence (DNA): TGTGCCAGCAGCCTAAGCGGGGGAAAGTACAATGAGCAGTTCTTC. Protein sequence: CASSLSGGKYNEQFF.

This clonotype occurred a few times. This may be a read error: a much more frequent sequence differs by one nucleotide. The CDR3 sequence: CASRDSRVPTEASF. The CDR3 DNA follows: TGTGCCAGCAGAGACTCGAGGGTCCCTACTGAAGCTTCCTTT. The chain couples TRBV6-5 to TRBJ1-1, with D hard to call. Germline V gene lookup returns CDR1 MNHEY and CDR2 SVGAGI. CDR3 length: 14 residues.

The V gene is TRBV4-1, the J gene TRBJ2-2, with TRBD1 identical over 7 bases. Germline lookup yields CDR1 MGHRA and CDR2 YSYEKL. CDR3 length: 15 residues. V shed 4 bases and J 3 bases; nucleotides not matched to a gene: 5. The DNA for the CDR3 is TGCGCCAGCAGCCGTCCCGGGACAGACACCGGGGAGCTGTTTTTT. This sequence encodes CASSRPGTDTGELFF.

This clonotype has a handful of counts. J is TRBJ1-1 and V is TRBV9; D not certain. CDR1 is SGDLS, CDR2 YYNGEE, per germline. Trimming removed 4 bases at V and 4 bases at J, with 14 bases between. The CDR3 is made up of 14 amino acids. The CDR3 nucleotides read TGTGCCAGCAGCTCCTTTTCAAGGTCCACTGAAGCTTTCTTT. Translating it yields CASSSFSRSTEAFF.